The 13 T cell receptor beta chains reported below all come from one sample, sequenced in a study of T cells in Graves' hyperthyroidism and ophthalmopathy. RNA transcripts gave rise to amplified TCR beta CDR3 regions. Researchers ran a first-round RT-PCR on the TCR CDR3 using the HTBI primer set. From the multiplex PCR reads, TCRdb called clonotypes with MiXCR, one entry per CDR3 protein. The repertoire holds 400,000 or so distinct CDR3 sequences, roughly an eighth seen once, with 25% to 30% in the top ten. Sequencing was done on a sample of blood. These receptors were obtained from a man aged 50-60 years with Graves' ophthalmopathy.

This clonotype showed up many times. The genes are TRBV3-1 and TRBJ2-7, with D unclear. The CDR3 loop spans 13 amino acids. From germline, CDR1 is LGHDT and CDR2 YNNKEL (reference sequence). Trimming took off 2 bases at V and 9 bases at J, with 14 bases between the two ends. The DNA of the CDR3 is TGTGCCAGCAGCCAACAAGACCCGTCCGTGCAGTACTTC. Translated: CASSQQDPSVQYF.

CDR3 sequence (DNA): TGTGCCAGCAGCTCCGGACTAGCGGGAGCCAGAGATACGCAGTATTTT. It yields the protein CASSSGLAGARDTQYF. This sequence joins TRBV7-9 and TRBJ2-3; 13 bases line up with TRBD2. With 4 bases clipped from V and 5 bases from J, the junction kept 6 bases outside the gene matches. The CDR3 is made up of 16 amino acids. CDR1 and CDR2 from the germline V gene are SEHNR and FQNEAQ (reference sequence). Full variable domain (rest looked up from reference TRBV7-9 and TRBJ2-3): DTGVSQNPRHKITKRGQNVTFRCDPISEHNRLYWYRQTLGQGPEFLTYFQNEAQLEKSRLLSDRFSAERPKGSFSTLEIQRTEQGDSAMYLCASSSGLAGARDTQYFGPGTRLTVL.

This clonotype has a count of ten or more. The genes are TRBV12-3 or TRBV12-4 and TRBJ2-1; D not certain. This CDR3 region has 10 residues. The germline V and J ends were trimmed by 8 bases and 6 bases, with 5 bases remaining between them. CDR3 nucleotide sequence: TGTGCCAGCCAGCTCAATGAGCAGTTCTTC. It codes for CASQLNEQFF.

This rearrangement joins TRBV29-1 to TRBJ2-1, with D uncertain. Germline V gives CDR1 SQVTM, CDR2 ANQGSEA. The germline V and J ends were trimmed by 7 bases and 7 bases, with 11 bases remaining between them. This CDR3 comprises 11 residues. CDR3 loop: CSAVRRNEQFF. CDR3 DNA sequence: TGCAGCGCTGTACGCCGGAATGAGCAGTTCTTC.

In this sample, this clonotype turned up many times. One junction end does not reproduce the germline sequence, and a read error may be involved. The chain recombines TRBV7-7 with TRBJ2-3, with D uncertain. Germline V gene sequence: CDR1 SSHAT, CDR2 FNYEAQ (reference sequence). The CDR3 is made up of 15 amino acids. CDR3 sequence: CASSPFEASTDTQYF. In DNA, the CDR3 is TGTGCTAGCAGCCCCTTTGAGGCGAGCACAGATACGCAGTATTTT.

J is TRBJ1-2 and V is TRBV7-2; possibly TRBD1 for D (5 bases). The germline V gene encodes CDR1 SGHTA and CDR2 FQGNSA. The CDR3 extends over 12 amino acids. V dropped 7 bases and J dropped 4 bases, with 10 bases sitting between them. CDR3 DNA sequence: TGTGCCAGCACCAATACAGGCTATGGCTACACCTTC. Translating it yields CASTNTGYGYTF. The full variable domain, completed using reference TRBV7-2 and TRBJ1-2, is GAGVSQSPSNKVTEKGKDVELRCDPISGHTALYWYRQSLGQGLEFLIYFQGNSAPDKSGLPSDRFSAERTGGSVSTLTIQRTQQEDSAVYLCASTNTGYGYTFGSGTRLTVV.

This clonotype was counted between two and nine times. The chain uses TRBV11-2 and TRBJ1-5; D is uncertain. Trimming pared 5 bases from V and 7 bases from J, leaving 12 bases between. The V gene's germline CDR1 is SGHAT and CDR2 FQNNGV. CDR3 length: 13 amino acids. This chain's CDR3 is CASSETPGQPQHF. In DNA form, the CDR3 reads TGTGCCAGCAGCGAGACCCCCGGCCAGCCCCAGCATTTT.

This clonotype was found a few times. This sequence joins TRBV28 and TRBJ1-6; perhaps TRBD1 as D (5 bases). The V gene's germline CDR1 is MDHEN and CDR2 SYDVKM. V lost 8 bases and J lost 3, with 14 bases in between. This CDR3 region has 15 residues. Written as DNA, the CDR3 is TGTGCCAGCTCAATACAGGAGAACTATAATTCACCCCTCCACTTT. It encodes CASSIQENYNSPLHF.

This clonotype appeared many times. The J gene is TRBJ1-6, the V gene TRBV3-1; TRBD1 might be the D (5 bases). Germline CDR1 is LGHDT and CDR2 is YNNKEL (reference sequence). Trimming cost V 1 base and J 10 bases, with 11 bases left between them. The CDR3 has 14 residues. The CDR3 DNA reads TGTGCCAGCAGCCAAGGAGGGACGGGCTCACCCCTCCACTTT. Amino acids: CASSQGGTGSPLHF. Combining the CDR3 with reference TRBV3-1 and TRBJ1-6 gives the whole variable domain DTAVSQTPKYLVTQMGNDKSIKCEQNLGHDTMYWYKQDSKKFLKIMFSYNNKELIINETVPNRFSPKSPDKAHLNLHINSLELGDSAVYFCASSQGGTGSPLHFGNGTRLTVT.

There are many counts of this clonotype. The chain employs TRBV6-6 and TRBJ1-1; no reliable D call. Germline assignment: CDR1 MNHNY and CDR2 SVGAGI (reference sequence). V lost 0 bases to trimming and J lost 0 bases, with 17 bases between them. The CDR3 totals 18 residues. This chain's CDR3 is CASSYSIVGKKMNTEAFF. CDR3 nucleotide sequence: TGTGCCAGCAGTTACTCGATCGTAGGGAAAAAAATGAACACTGAAGCTTTCTTT.

The genes are TRBV2 and TRBJ1-6; D unresolved. The CDR3 length is 13 residues. Trimming shortened V by 7 bases and J by 2 bases, and 6 bases separated the two germline ends. Germline V lookup: CDR1 SNHLY, CDR2 FYNNEI. The CDR3 nucleotides are TGTGCCAGCATGCGGGCCTATAATTCACCCCTCCACTTT. This translates into CASMRAYNSPLHF.

This clonotype occurred a few times. The J gene is TRBJ2-7, the V gene TRBV9; the match to TRBD1 covers 7 bases. Germline assignment: CDR1 SGDLS and CDR2 YYNGEE. CDR3 length: 13 residues. J lost 5 bases, V lost 4 bases, and 6 bases had no gene match. CDR3 region: CASSPDRENEQYF. CDR3 sequence (DNA): TGTGCCAGCAGCCCCGACAGGGAGAACGAGCAGTACTTC.

This sequence joins TRBV27 and TRBJ2-1; 8 bases align to TRBD2. With V trimmed by 0 bases and J by 4 bases, 5 bases remained unmatched. Germline assignment: CDR1 MNHEY and CDR2 SMNVEV (reference sequence). CDR3 length: 16 amino acids. This CDR3 reads CASSLSGGRRYNEQFF. Here the CDR3 DNA reads TGTGCCAGCAGTTTATCCGGCGGGAGGCGTTACAATGAGCAGTTCTTC.